Presented here are 30 T cell receptor beta chains from one specimen sequenced in a study of T cells in Graves' hyperthyroidism and ophthalmopathy. TCR beta CDR3 regions were amplified from RNA transcripts. Carried out on the TCR CDR3, a first-round RT-PCR used the HTBI primer set. Via MiXCR, TCRdb re-called the multiplex PCR reads, giving one row per CDR3 protein. Among about 350,000 distinct CDR3 sequences listed, 15% to 20% were seen once. Sequencing was performed on blood. Source of these receptors: a woman between 35 and 50 years old with Graves' ophthalmopathy.

V gene TRBV11-2 combines with J gene TRBJ2-7, with 8 bases aligning to TRBD1. V gave up 0 bases and J gave up 5 bases; unmatched junction bases: 3. CDR1 is SGHAT, CDR2 FQNNGV, per germline. The CDR3 length is 14 residues. CDR3 DNA: TGTGCCAGCAGCTTAGAGACAGGGGACCACGAGCAGTACTTC. Protein product: CASSLETGDHEQYF.

The gene calls are TRBV15 and TRBJ2-7; 8 bases match TRBD2. CDR1 is LNHNV and CDR2 is YYDKDF in the germline V gene (reference sequence). The CDR3 has 16 residues. Germline trimming cut 0 bases from V and 5 bases from J; bases unmatched to any gene: 9. The CDR3, as DNA: TGTGCCACCAGCAGAGATGCACGGGAGGGCCTCCACGAGCAGTACTTC. It codes for CATSRDAREGLHEQYF.

The chain combines TRBV15 with TRBJ2-7; D is unclear. The CDR3 sequence is 14 residues long. V was pared by 1 base and J by 2 bases, with 9 bases between. The V gene's germline CDR1 is LNHNV and CDR2 YYDKDF (reference sequence). CDR3 in DNA: TGTGCCACCAGCAGAGGCACCTCCACCTACGAGCAGTACTTC. It encodes CATSRGTSTYEQYF.

The J gene is TRBJ1-2, the V gene TRBV12-3 or TRBV12-4; TRBD1 aligns across 9 bases. Trimming removed 5 bases from V and 7 bases from J; junction bases left unmatched: 8. The CDR3 totals 14 residues. The CDR3 DNA reads as TGTGCCAGCAGTCCCCTGGGACAGGGTGGTGGCTACACCTTC. Translating it yields CASSPLGQGGGYTF.

There are many counts of this clonotype. CDR3 region: CASRRIYEQYF. CDR3 bases: TGTGCCAGCAGACGGATATACGAGCAGTACTTC. V gene TRBV28 combines with J gene TRBJ2-7; D is undetermined. The CDR3 spans 11 residues. The germline V and J ends were trimmed by 6 bases and 4 bases, with 7 bases remaining between them. Germline V lookup: CDR1 MDHEN, CDR2 SYDVKM.

At least ten counts were recorded for this clonotype. At one boundary the junction diverges from the germline segment, which might be a read error. The CDR3 sequence: CASSKTIAGAYGQYF. The CDR3 coding sequence is TGTGCCAGCAGCAAAACCATAGCGGGAGCCTACGGGCAGTACTTC. This sequence joins TRBV28 and TRBJ2-7, with 9 bases matching TRBD2. Germline V gene sequence: CDR1 MDHEN, CDR2 SYDVKM. This CDR3 has 15 amino acids. The complete variable domain, with remaining parts taken from reference TRBV28 and TRBJ2-7, reads DVKVTQSSRYLVKRTGEKVFLECVQDMDHENMFWYRQDPGLGLRLIYFSYDVKMKEKGDIPEGYSVSREKKERFSLILESASTNQTSMYLCASSKTIAGAYGQYFGPGTRLTVT.

This clonotype was detected ten times or more. The rearrangement uses TRBV11-2 and TRBJ1-2; the D gene is possibly TRBD1 (6 bases). Per germline, CDR1 SGHAT and CDR2 FQNNGV. Trimming took 7 bases from V and 5 from J, leaving 17 bases between them. The CDR3 has 14 residues. CDR3 in DNA: TGTGCCAGCACCCAGGGGTGGGGCGGTTATGGCTACACCTTC. The encoded protein is CASTQGWGGYGYTF.

The chain recombines TRBV27 with TRBJ1-2, with a tentative D call TRBD1 (5 bases). This CDR3 comprises 17 residues. Germline V CDR1 and CDR2: MNHEY, SMNVEV (reference sequence). Trimming stripped 5 bases from V and 7 bases from J, with 26 bases between. Written as DNA, the CDR3 is TGTGCCAGCAGTCTAACCAGATGGGTCGGGGACTCTGGTGGCTACACCTTC. Amino acid sequence: CASSLTRWVGDSGGYTF.

This clonotype has a count of ten or more. The chain has TRBV6-9 and TRBJ1-5; 9 bases map to TRBD1. J lost 0 bases, V lost 5 bases, and 2 bases had no gene match. CDR1 MNHGY and CDR2 SVAAGI come from the germline V gene. The CDR3 length is 15 residues. The CDR3 reads CASSGTGNSNQPQHF. The CDR3 region has the DNA TGTGCCAGCAGTGGGACAGGGAATAGCAATCAGCCCCAGCATTTT.

This clonotype showed up many times. This chain connects TRBV7-9 to TRBJ2-6, with D maybe TRBD2 (6 bases). The germline V and J ends were trimmed by 5 bases and 2 bases, with 10 bases remaining between them. Germline-derived CDR1 and CDR2 are SEHNR and FQNEAQ (reference sequence). The length of the CDR3 is 15 residues. CDR3 sequence reads: CASSPGVTGANVLTF. DNA of the CDR3: TGTGCCAGCAGCCCGGGGGTTACTGGGGCCAACGTCCTGACTTTC.

This clonotype was counted ten times or more. The rearrangement joins TRBV27 to TRBJ2-4, with D possibly matching TRBD1 (5 bases). The V and J ends lost 2 bases and 3 bases respectively, with 11 bases between them. In germline, CDR1 is MNHEY, CDR2 SMNVEV (reference sequence). The CDR3 is 15 residues long. CDR3 sequence: CASSLAGKGKNIQYF. CDR3 nucleotides: TGTGCCAGCAGTTTAGCAGGGAAAGGCAAAAACATTCAGTACTTC.

The table lists this clonotype with many counts. This chain uses TRBV10-3 with TRBJ1-5; D possibly corresponds to TRBD1 (6 bases). The CDR3 sequence is 14 residues long. Germline loops: CDR1 ENHRY, CDR2 SYGVKD. V gave up 5 bases and J gave up 7 bases, with 15 bases separating them. The CDR3 sequence: CAISSDRSKQPQHF. The CDR3 DNA sequence: TGTGCCATCAGTTCCGACAGGTCCAAACAGCCCCAGCATTTT.

The CDR3 protein is CASSRTPGLAGAGEQYF. The CDR3 nucleotides read TGTGCCAGCAGTAGAACACCGGGACTAGCGGGAGCTGGCGAGCAGTACTTC. The genes are TRBV6-1 and TRBJ2-7; TRBD2 matches at 14 bases. Germline trimming cut 5 bases from V and 6 bases from J; bases unmatched to any gene: 12. Germline CDR1 is MNHNS and CDR2 is SASEGT. The CDR3 length is 17 residues.

In its sample, this clonotype was seen many times. The rearrangement joins TRBV7-9 to TRBJ2-7; 9 bases are shared with TRBD1. The CDR3 spans 15 residues. CDR1 and CDR2 from the germline V gene are SEHNR and FQNEAQ (reference sequence). After removal of 5 bases from V and 0 bases from J, the junction contained 5 bases not matched to a gene. The CDR3 nucleotides are TGTGCCAGCAGCACGGACAGGGGCCACTCCTACGAGCAGTACTTC. This gives the protein CASSTDRGHSYEQYF.

Note on this clonotype: A much larger clone differs by one base, so this may be a read error. The chain links TRBV5-1 to TRBJ1-3; D perhaps matches TRBD1 (5 bases). This CDR3 is built from 17 residues. The germline V gene has CDR1 SGHRS and CDR2 YFSETQ. The CDR3 nucleotides are TGCGCCAGCAGCACCCTTCATGGGGGGTTCTCTGGAAACATCATATATTTT. Its protein product is CASSTLHGGFSGNIIYF.

The rearrangement joins TRBV11-2 to TRBJ2-7; 14 bases fit TRBD2. Germline assignment: CDR1 SGHAT and CDR2 FQNNGV. This CDR3 spans 16 amino acids. V lost 5 bases and J lost 2; bases outside the gene matches: 5. This chain's CDR3 is CASSTRGLAGAYEQYF. The CDR3 DNA reads as TGTGCCAGCAGCACCCGGGGACTAGCGGGGGCCTACGAGCAGTACTTC.

V is TRBV12-3 or TRBV12-4 and J is TRBJ1-1, with TRBD1 matching 9 bases. The trim removed 5 bases at V and 4 bases at J, leaving 8 bases unmatched. The CDR3 extends over 15 amino acids. The CDR3 DNA reads TGTGCCAGCAGTCCCAACAGGGGGCGCGGCACTGAAGCTTTCTTT. This gives the protein CASSPNRGRGTEAFF.

This clonotype was recorded many times. The chain has TRBV11-2 and TRBJ2-2, with D unclear. CDR3 length: 12 residues. Per the germline V gene, CDR1 is SGHAT and CDR2 is FQNNGV. With 1 base removed from V and 7 bases from J, the gap between germline ends came to 4 bases. CDR3 bases: TGTGCCAGCAGCTTAGTTTTCGGGGAGCTGTTTTTT. It translates to CASSLVFGELFF.

At least ten counts were recorded for this clonotype. The chain employs TRBV7-9 and TRBJ2-4; TRBD2 matches 16 bases. With 2 bases clipped from V and 9 bases from J, the junction kept 4 bases outside the gene matches. The CDR3 loop spans 16 amino acids. Germline V lookup: CDR1 SEHNR, CDR2 FQNEAQ (reference sequence). The CDR3 DNA reads TGTGCCAGCAGCTTACCCGGGACTAGCGGGAGGGCCATTCAGTACTTC. Encoded protein: CASSLPGTSGRAIQYF.

The chain joins TRBV6-5 to TRBJ2-5, with unresolved D. Germline V gene data show CDR1 as MNHEY and CDR2 as SVGAGI. V was pared by 6 bases and J by 5 bases, with 19 bases between. This CDR3 has 15 amino acids. CDR3 in amino acids: CASSFSVFKAETQYF. CDR3 nucleotides: TGTGCCAGCAGCTTCTCGGTCTTCAAGGCGGAGACCCAGTACTTC.

At least ten counts were recorded for this clonotype. The chain has TRBV10-2 and TRBJ2-7, with unresolved D. CDR1 is WSHSY and CDR2 is SAAADI in the germline V gene. This CDR3 is built from 14 residues. V dropped 6 bases and J dropped 3 bases, with 15 bases sitting between them. CDR3 bases: TGCGCCAGCAGGGCCGGGCAAACATTCTACGAGCAGTACTTC. Translation: CASRAGQTFYEQYF.

This clonotype was observed a single time. This CDR3 fails to terminate in the conserved phenylalanine or tryptophan, so it likely reflects a read error. The V call is TRBV20-1, the J call TRBJ1-2; 7 nucleotides line up with TRBD1. The CDR3 is 12 residues long. The J segment lost 5 bases and the V segment lost 3 bases, leaving 3 bases of the junction unmatched. CDR1 is DFQATT and CDR2 is SNEGSKA in the germline V gene (reference sequence). CDR3 protein: CSARTGPYGYTL. The CDR3 nucleotides are TGCAGTGCTAGGACAGGGCCGTATGGCTACACCCTC.

This clonotype has a handful of counts. This chain uses TRBV7-2 with TRBJ2-7, with 9 bases matching TRBD1. The CDR3 sequence is 15 residues long. Germline values: CDR1 SGHTA, CDR2 FQGNSA. V lost 5 bases to trimming and J lost 4 bases; unmatched junction nucleotides: 9. The CDR3 here is CASSRRQGDGYEQYF. Here the CDR3 DNA reads TGTGCCAGCAGCCGTCGACAGGGGGACGGATACGAGCAGTACTTC.

The V gene is TRBV28, the J gene TRBJ1-5; D is undetermined. V lost 7 bases to trimming and J lost 4 bases, with 11 bases between them. The CDR3 extends over 13 amino acids. CDR1 and CDR2 (germline): MDHEN, SYDVKM. As DNA, the CDR3 is TGTGCCAGCAATTCGGTCAGGAATCAGCCCCAGCATTTT. It is translated as CASNSVRNQPQHF.

In this sample, this clonotype turned up many times. The rearrangement uses TRBV29-1 and TRBJ2-5; TRBD1 matches 7 bases. There are 16 residues in the CDR3. V lost 5 bases, J lost 1 base, and 13 bases stayed unmatched. Germline loops: CDR1 SQVTM, CDR2 ANQGSEA. The CDR3 spells CSVHQGDLQIQETQYF. CDR3 bases: TGCAGCGTTCATCAGGGGGACCTTCAAATCCAAGAGACCCAGTACTTC.

This clonotype has ten or more counts. The chain is built from TRBV5-1 and TRBJ1-1, with TRBD1 as a possible D gene (5 bases). The CDR3 covers 15 residues. Germline CDR1 reads SGHRS; CDR2 reads YFSETQ. The V end lost 0 bases, the J end lost 5 bases, and 14 bases lay between the germline ends. The chain's CDR3 is CASSLEGSGRTEAFF. In DNA, the CDR3 is TGCGCCAGCAGCTTGGAAGGGTCAGGGCGGACTGAAGCTTTCTTT.

Ten or more counts support this clonotype. The V and J genes are TRBV30 and TRBJ2-2, with TRBD2 matching 16 bases. V was pared by 3 bases and J by 7 bases, with 11 bases of the junction left unmatched. CDR3 length equals 18 residues. The germline V gene encodes CDR1 GTSNPN and CDR2 SVGIG (reference sequence). CDR3: CAWRTTGTSGRAVGELFF. For the CDR3, the DNA is TGTGCCTGGAGGACCACCGGGACTAGCGGGAGGGCCGTCGGGGAGCTGTTTTTT.

This clonotype was counted ten times or more. This may be a read error: a much more frequent sequence differs by one nucleotide. The chain joins TRBV5-1 to TRBJ2-7; the D gene is possibly TRBD2 (6 bases). Looked up from germline, CDR1 is SGHRS and CDR2 is YFSETQ. V was clipped by 4 bases and J by 1 base, with 9 bases between them. This CDR3 spans 13 amino acids. CDR3 sequence: CASSAGPSYEQYF. The CDR3 region has the DNA TGCGCCAGCAGCGCGGGACCATCCTACGAGCAGTACTTC.

There are many counts of this clonotype. The rearrangement links TRBV20-1 to TRBJ2-5, with D possibly called TRBD1 or TRBD2 (6 bases each). CDR1 is DFQATT and CDR2 is SNEGSKA in the germline V gene (reference sequence). The V end was cut by 5 bases, the J end by 5 bases, with 18 bases between. The CDR3 is made up of 14 amino acids. The CDR3 reads CSARLRGRGETQYF. The CDR3 DNA reads TGCAGTGCTCGCTTACGGGGGCGCGGGGAGACCCAGTACTTC.

This chain connects TRBV30 to TRBJ2-5; D gene unclear. V lost 2 bases and J lost 5, with 6 bases in between. There are 11 residues in the CDR3. Germline V gene data show CDR1 as GTSNPN and CDR2 as SVGIG (reference sequence). The CDR3 DNA sequence: TGTGCCTGGAGTAATGGGGAGACCCAGTACTTC. Its protein is CAWSNGETQYF.